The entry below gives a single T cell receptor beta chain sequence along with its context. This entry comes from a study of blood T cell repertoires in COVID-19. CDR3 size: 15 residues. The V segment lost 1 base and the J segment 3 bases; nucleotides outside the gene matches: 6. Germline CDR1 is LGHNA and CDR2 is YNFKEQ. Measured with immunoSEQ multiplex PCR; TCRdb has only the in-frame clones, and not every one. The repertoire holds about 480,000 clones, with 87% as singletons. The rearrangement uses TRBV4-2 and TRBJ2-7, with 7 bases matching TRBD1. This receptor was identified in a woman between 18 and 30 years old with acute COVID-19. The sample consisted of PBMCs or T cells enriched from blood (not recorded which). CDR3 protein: CASSQGAGGVYEQYF. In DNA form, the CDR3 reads TGTGCCAGCAGCCAAGGAGCAGGGGGTGTCTACGAGCAGTACTTC.